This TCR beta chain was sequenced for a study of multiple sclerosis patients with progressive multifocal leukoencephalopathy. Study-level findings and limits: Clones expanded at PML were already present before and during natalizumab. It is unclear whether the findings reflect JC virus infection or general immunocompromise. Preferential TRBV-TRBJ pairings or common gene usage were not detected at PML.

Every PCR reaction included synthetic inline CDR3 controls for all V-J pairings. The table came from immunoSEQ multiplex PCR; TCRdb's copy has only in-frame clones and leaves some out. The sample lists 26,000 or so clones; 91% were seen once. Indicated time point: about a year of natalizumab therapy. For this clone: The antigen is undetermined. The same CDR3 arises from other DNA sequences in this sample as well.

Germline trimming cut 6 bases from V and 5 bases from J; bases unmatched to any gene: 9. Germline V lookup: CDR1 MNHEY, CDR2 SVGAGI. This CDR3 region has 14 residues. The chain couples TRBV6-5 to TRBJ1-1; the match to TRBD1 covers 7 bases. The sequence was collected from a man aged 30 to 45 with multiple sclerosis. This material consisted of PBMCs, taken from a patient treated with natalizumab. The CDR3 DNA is TGTGCCAGCAGGGATCTGACAGGGATTACTGAAGCTTTCTTT. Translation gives CASRDLTGITEAFF.